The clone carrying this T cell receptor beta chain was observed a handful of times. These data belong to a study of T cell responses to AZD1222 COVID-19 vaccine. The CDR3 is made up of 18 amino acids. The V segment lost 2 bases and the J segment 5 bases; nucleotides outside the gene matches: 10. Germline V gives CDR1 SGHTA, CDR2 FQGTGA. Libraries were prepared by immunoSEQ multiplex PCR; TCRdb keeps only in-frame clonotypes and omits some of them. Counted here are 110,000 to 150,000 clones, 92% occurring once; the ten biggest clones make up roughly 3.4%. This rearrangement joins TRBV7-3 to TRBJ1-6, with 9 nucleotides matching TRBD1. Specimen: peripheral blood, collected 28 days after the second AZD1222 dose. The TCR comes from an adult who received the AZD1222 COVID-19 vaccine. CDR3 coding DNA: TGTGCCAGCAGCTTAGGTCCGGGACAGGGAAGGAATAATTCACCCCTCCACTTT. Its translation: CASSLGPGQGRNNSPLHF.